This passage covers 22 T cell receptor beta chains from one sample sequenced in a study of blood T cell repertoires in COVID-19 (TCRdb year 2020). Library preparation employed the immunoSEQ multiplex PCR assay. As stored in TCRdb, this immuneACCESS dataset retains in-frame rearrangements with V and J assigned. A fraction of the clones does not appear; measured against another copy, unresolved V genes explain less than half of the discrepancy, and the remainder lacks a known reason. This sample holds about 330,000 clones; approximately 86% were observed only once. Approximately 9.9% of the sample belongs to the ten largest clones. The specimen sequenced was peripheral blood. The receptor source for this set is a man younger than 45 with COVID-19, enrolled during active disease.

This chain connects TRBV30 to TRBJ1-2; 8 bases fit TRBD1. Germline trimming cut 8 bases from V and 5 bases from J; bases unmatched to any gene: 13. The CDR3 extends over 14 amino acids. Germline V lookup: CDR1 GTSNPN, CDR2 SVGIG (reference sequence). The CDR3 sequence is CAGWTGPTQYGYTF. CDR3 in DNA: TGTGCCGGGTGGACAGGGCCGACCCAATATGGCTACACCTTC.

The CDR3 DNA sequence: TGTGCCAGCAGTGACCCGACAGGGACTAACTATGGCTACACCTTC. This sequence encodes CASSDPTGTNYGYTF. The rearrangement links TRBV6-2 or TRBV6-3 to TRBJ1-2; 7 nucleotides agree with TRBD1. CDR1 and CDR2 (germline): MNHEY, SVGEGT. This CDR3 is built from 15 residues. Losses at the gene ends were 5 bases for V and 0 bases for J; bases not matched to a gene: 6.

The chain has TRBV7-2 and TRBJ1-2, with D tentatively TRBD1 (5 bases). Trimming pared 2 bases from V and 3 bases from J, leaving 10 bases between. This CDR3 is 14 amino acids long. Germline loops: CDR1 SGHTA, CDR2 FQGNSA. The CDR3 region is CASSLLLQDYGYTF. For the CDR3, the DNA is TGTGCCAGCAGCTTATTATTACAGGACTATGGCTACACCTTC.

The chain is built from TRBV21-1 and TRBJ1-2. TRBV21-1 is reported as a pseudogene. The CDR3 covers 15 residues. CDR3 coding DNA: TGTGCCAGCAGCAAATGGGGGGGGCGAGGCTATGGCTACACCTTC. Amino acids: CASSKWGGRGYGYTF.

This chain uses TRBV30 with TRBJ1-4; TRBD1 agrees at 8 bases. V lost 0 bases to trimming and J lost 1 base; unmatched junction nucleotides: 1. The germline gives CDR1 GTSNPN, CDR2 SVGIG (reference sequence). The CDR3 length is 15 residues. CDR3 amino acids: CAWSVGTGTNEKLFF. CDR3 sequence (DNA): TGTGCCTGGAGTGTGGGGACAGGAACTAATGAAAAACTGTTTTTT.

The rearrangement uses TRBV19 and TRBJ2-2, with D possibly being TRBD1 (5 bases). The germline V gene encodes CDR1 LNHDA and CDR2 SQIVND (reference sequence). The CDR3 extends over 16 amino acids. The V and J ends lost 5 bases and 0 bases respectively, with 13 bases between them. This chain's CDR3 is CASSSGRTSNTGELFF. CDR3 nucleotide sequence: TGTGCCAGTAGTTCCGGACGGACATCGAACACCGGGGAGCTGTTTTTT. The full variable domain, with the rest looked up from reference TRBV19 and TRBJ2-2, is DGGITQSPKYLFRKEGQNVTLSCEQNLNHDAMYWYRQDPGQGLRLIYYSQIVNDFQKGDIAEGYSVSREKKESFPLTVTSAQKNPTAFYLCASSSGRTSNTGELFFGEGSRLTVL.

The rearrangement links TRBV28 to TRBJ2-7; a possible D gene is TRBD2 (5 bases). From germline, CDR1 is MDHEN and CDR2 SYDVKM. With 2 bases removed from V and 6 bases from J, the gap between germline ends came to 11 bases. The CDR3 sequence is 13 residues long. CDR3: CASSLRLAVEQYF. The CDR3 bases are TGTGCCAGCAGTTTACGTCTAGCAGTCGAGCAGTACTTC.

The rearrangement uses TRBV24-1 and TRBJ2-3, with 8 bases identical to TRBD2. CDR3 length: 17 amino acids. Germline loops: CDR1 KGHDR, CDR2 SFDVKD. Trimming removed 0 bases from V and 3 bases from J; junction bases left unmatched: 7. The CDR3 sequence is CATSDLGTSRGTDTQYF. CDR3 nucleotides: TGTGCCACCAGTGATTTGGGGACTAGTCGTGGGACAGATACGCAGTATTTT.

This chain uses TRBV6-2 or TRBV6-3 with TRBJ1-1, with 9 bases identical to TRBD1. V trimming: 2 bases; J trimming: 1 base; junction bases outside the gene matches: 2. The CDR3 runs 15 residues. Germline V CDR1 and CDR2: MNHEY, SVGEGT. The CDR3 nucleotides read TGTGCCAGCAGTTACCTGGGACAGGGGAACACTGAAGCTTTCTTT. This codes for CASSYLGQGNTEAFF.

The V gene is TRBV19, the J gene TRBJ2-3, with 9 bases identical to TRBD2. This CDR3 spans 15 amino acids. V lost 3 bases to trimming and J lost 4 bases; unmatched junction nucleotides: 5. Per the germline V gene, CDR1 is LNHDA and CDR2 is SQIVND (reference sequence). The DNA for the CDR3 is TGTGCCAGTAGTATGTGGCTAGCGGGGTCAGATACGCAGTATTTT. Its protein product is CASSMWLAGSDTQYF.

The gene calls are TRBV5-1 and TRBJ2-5; a possible D gene is TRBD2 (6 bases). The germline V and J ends were trimmed by 2 bases and 0 bases, with 14 bases remaining between them. Looked up from germline, CDR1 is SGHRS and CDR2 is YFSETQ. CDR3 length: 16 residues. CDR3 amino acids: CASSLGSSAYQETQYF. The CDR3 region has the DNA TGCGCCAGCAGCTTAGGGTCTAGCGCGTACCAAGAGACCCAGTACTTC.

This chain connects TRBV29-1 to TRBJ2-5; 10 positions match TRBD1. The junction had 11 bases not matched to a gene; V was cut back by 5 bases and J by 2 bases. The CDR3 runs 16 residues. CDR1 and CDR2 (germline): SQVTM, ANQGSEA. The chain's CDR3 is CSVLGTGASRQETQYF. DNA of the CDR3: TGCAGCGTTCTCGGGACAGGGGCAAGTCGACAAGAGACCCAGTACTTC.

The rearrangement uses TRBV4-3 and TRBJ2-1; tentatively, D is TRBD2 (5 bases). Germline CDR1 reads LGHNA; CDR2 reads YSLEER. V lost 0 bases to trimming and J lost 8 bases, with 11 bases between them. The CDR3 has 14 residues. In DNA, the CDR3 is TGCGCCAGCAGCCAAGACCGCGGTAGCGATGAGCAGTTCTTC. Protein: CASSQDRGSDEQFF.

J is TRBJ1-2 and V is TRBV19, with a weak D call TRBD1 (5 bases). The CDR3 has 14 residues. The V end was cut by 0 bases, the J end by 4 bases, with 9 bases between. Per the germline V gene, CDR1 is LNHDA and CDR2 is SQIVND (reference sequence). CDR3: CASSIDTGFYGYTF. The CDR3 DNA reads as TGTGCCAGTAGTATAGATACAGGATTCTATGGCTACACCTTC. Combining the CDR3 with reference TRBV19 and TRBJ1-2 gives the whole variable domain DGGITQSPKYLFRKEGQNVTLSCEQNLNHDAMYWYRQDPGQGLRLIYYSQIVNDFQKGDIAEGYSVSREKKESFPLTVTSAQKNPTAFYLCASSIDTGFYGYTFGSGTRLTVV.

This clone was observed a few times. V gene TRBV11-3 combines with J gene TRBJ2-7; D is possibly TRBD1 (5 bases). The V gene's germline CDR1 is SGHNT and CDR2 YENEEA. Deletions cut 5 bases from V and 5 bases from J, with 19 bases between. There are 15 residues in the CDR3. The CDR3 spells CASSDSSGPFDEQYF. CDR3 DNA: TGTGCCAGCAGCGATTCGTCAGGGCCATTCGACGAGCAGTACTTC.

V is TRBV12-5 and J is TRBJ2-5, with 8 nucleotides matching TRBD1. The CDR3 sequence is 15 residues long. CDR1 is LGHNT and CDR2 is FRNRAP in the germline V gene. V dropped 0 bases and J dropped 4; count of bases not matched to a gene: 4. CDR3 bases: TGTGCTAGTGGTTTGGTACAGGGGGTCGTAGAGACCCAGTACTTC. As protein: CASGLVQGVVETQYF.

There are a few counts of this clone. The V gene is TRBV7-3, the J gene TRBJ1-6; D is unresolved. From germline, CDR1 is SGHTA and CDR2 FQGTGA. The CDR3 has 12 residues. V lost 5 bases, J lost 7 bases, and 6 bases lay in between. The CDR3 DNA reads TGTGCCAGCAGCGTGACAAATTCACCCCTCCACTTT. This sequence encodes CASSVTNSPLHF.

This chain joins TRBV3-1 (or the pseudogene TRBV3-2) and TRBJ2-7; D might be TRBD1 (6 bases). The germline gives CDR1 LGHDT, CDR2 YNNKEL (reference sequence). The CDR3 extends over 17 amino acids. V was cut by 2 bases and J by 3 bases, with 20 bases left in between. CDR3 in amino acids: CASSQQPGRGDSYEQYF. The CDR3 DNA reads as TGTGCCAGCAGCCAACAACCCGGCAGGGGCGACAGCTACGAGCAGTACTTC.

The V gene is TRBV18, the J gene TRBJ1-3; 7 bases agree with TRBD1. J gave up 4 bases and V 4 bases, and 4 bases lay outside the gene matches. The CDR3 has 14 amino acids. Germline V gives CDR1 KGHSH, CDR2 LQKENI. This CDR3 is CASSQTGFGNTIYF. CDR3 coding DNA: TGTGCCAGCTCACAGACAGGGTTCGGAAACACCATATATTTT.

This clone was recorded a few times. The chain links TRBV10-3 to TRBJ2-6; a possible D gene is TRBD2 (6 bases). The CDR3 loop spans 17 amino acids. Germline V gene data show CDR1 as ENHRY and CDR2 as SYGVKD. V lost 4 bases and J 0 bases, leaving 13 bases between the germline ends. In nucleotides, the CDR3 is TGTGCCATCAGTGCGCGGGGACGGAACTCTGGGGCCAACGTCCTGACTTTC. It is translated as CAISARGRNSGANVLTF.

The chain joins TRBV9 to TRBJ2-1; D unresolved. CDR3 size: 16 residues. Germline loops: CDR1 SGDLS, CDR2 YYNGEE. Trimming took 2 bases from V and 0 from J, leaving 12 bases between them. The CDR3: CASSVGLGSSYNEQFF. DNA of the CDR3: TGTGCCAGCAGCGTTGGCCTTGGCTCCTCCTACAATGAGCAGTTCTTC.

The CDR3 spells CASRMTGSGHEQYF. The CDR3, as DNA: TGTGCCAGCAGGATGACAGGGTCGGGCCACGAGCAGTACTTC. The chain combines TRBV28 with TRBJ2-7, with 7 bases lining up with TRBD1. Germline lookup yields CDR1 MDHEN and CDR2 SYDVKM. CDR3 size: 14 residues. The junction had 10 bases not matched to a gene; V was cut back by 6 bases and J by 5 bases.